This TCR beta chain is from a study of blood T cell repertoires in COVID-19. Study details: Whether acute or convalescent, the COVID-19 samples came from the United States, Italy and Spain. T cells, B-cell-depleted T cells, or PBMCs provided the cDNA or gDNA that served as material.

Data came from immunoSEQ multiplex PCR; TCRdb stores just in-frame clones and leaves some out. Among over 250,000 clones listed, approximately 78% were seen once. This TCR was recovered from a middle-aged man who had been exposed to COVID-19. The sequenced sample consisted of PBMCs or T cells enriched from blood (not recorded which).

The CDR3 DNA follows: TGTGCCAGCAGCTTACAACAGGGGGATACGCAGTATTTT. This encodes CASSLQQGDTQYF. The chain has TRBV11-3 and TRBJ2-3; TRBD1 aligns across 7 bases. The CDR3 runs to 13 residues. Trimming cost V 2 bases and J 6 bases; bases outside gene matches: 2. CDR1 and CDR2 (germline): SGHNT, YENEEA.